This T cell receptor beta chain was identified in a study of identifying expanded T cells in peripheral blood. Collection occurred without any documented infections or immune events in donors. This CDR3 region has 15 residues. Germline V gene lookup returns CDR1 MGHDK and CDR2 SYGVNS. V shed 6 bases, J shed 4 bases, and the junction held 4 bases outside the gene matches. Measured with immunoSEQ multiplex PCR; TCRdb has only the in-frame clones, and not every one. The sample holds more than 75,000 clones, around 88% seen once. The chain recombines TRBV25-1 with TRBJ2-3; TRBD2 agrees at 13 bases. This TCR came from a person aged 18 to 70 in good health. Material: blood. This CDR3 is CASRPGLAGSDTQYF. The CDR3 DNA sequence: TGTGCCAGCAGGCCGGGACTAGCGGGGTCAGATACGCAGTATTTT. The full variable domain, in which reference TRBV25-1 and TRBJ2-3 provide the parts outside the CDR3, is EADIYQTPRYLVIGTGKKITLECSQTMGHDKMYWYQQDPGMELHLIHYSYGVNSTEKGDLSSESTVSRIRTEHFPLTLESARPSHTSQYLCASRPGLAGSDTQYFGPGTRLTVL.